The T cell receptor (beta chain) under discussion was sequenced for a study of blood T cell repertoires in COVID-19. About the research overall: Samples of COVID-19 (acute and convalescent) were obtained from the United States, Italy and Spain. Sample material is recorded as cDNA or gDNA derived from T cells, B-cell-depleted T cells, or PBMCs.

Under the authors' procedure: Nucleated cell number was recorded as an estimate derived from reference gene primer amplification. Here immunoSEQ multiplex PCR was the method, and the copy in TCRdb shows in-frame clones only, minus some. That table supplies the V and J calls and clone size; D and trimming were determined from the DNA. The table includes roughly 39,000 clones, 90% to 95% detected once. V gave up 1 base and J gave up 2 bases, with 16 bases separating them. Germline V lookup: CDR1 SGHDT, CDR2 YYEEEE. The CDR3 loop spans 18 amino acids. Sequencing was carried out using peripheral blood. This chain joins TRBV5-6 and TRBJ2-6; D possibly corresponds to TRBD1 (5 bases). This sequence was found in a human donor in a cohort sampled during active COVID-19. CDR3 sequence (DNA): TGTGCCAGCAGCTTGCGTCAGGGTACAATGGCTGGGGCCAACGTCCTGACTTTC. This sequence encodes CASSLRQGTMAGANVLTF.